This entry lists 7 T cell receptor beta chains sequenced from one sample in a study of beta chain features in type 1 diabetes. Study conclusions and caveats: Within each of all four CD4+ subsets, Type 1 diabetes patients had TCRB CDR3s that were moderately but significantly shorter.

Sequenced material consisted of expressed TCRB transcripts (all of the isolated RNA was reverse transcribed). Sequencing was performed with immunoSEQ multiplex PCR; in TCRdb, only in-frame clones are kept and a portion is missing. Of hundreds of thousands of clones listed, roughly an eighth were seen once; the top ten hold 0.035% to 0.045%. For these receptors, no antigen is known. Sequenced material: naive CD4+ T cells from blood. Every receptor here comes from a man aged 18 to 30 with type 1 diabetes.

The chain has TRBV7-2 and TRBJ2-3; the D gene is possibly TRBD2 (5 bases). Germline CDR1 is SGHTA and CDR2 is FQGNSA. The CDR3 covers 14 residues. V was clipped by 3 bases and J by 1 base, with 8 bases between them. The CDR3 sequence is CASSFLEGTDTQYF. In DNA form, the CDR3 reads TGTGCCAGCAGCTTTCTGGAGGGCACAGATACGCAGTATTTT. Based on the CDR3 plus reference TRBV7-2 and TRBJ2-3, the full variable domain is GAGVSQSPSNKVTEKGKDVELRCDPISGHTALYWYRQSLGQGLEFLIYFQGNSAPDKSGLPSDRFSAERTGGSVSTLTIQRTQQEDSAVYLCASSFLEGTDTQYFGPGTRLTVL.

The V and J genes are TRBV20-1 and TRBJ2-1, with no clear D. This CDR3 contains 10 residues. Trimming pared 3 bases from V and 9 bases from J, leaving 6 bases between. Germline V gene data show CDR1 as DFQATT and CDR2 as SNEGSKA (reference sequence). The CDR3 region has the DNA TGCAGTGCTAGCCTAATTGAGCAGTTCTTC. Translating it yields CSASLIEQFF.

The gene calls are TRBV7-3 and TRBJ1-1; TRBD1 is a possible D gene (5 bases). The germline V gene encodes CDR1 SGHTA and CDR2 FQGTGA. V was pared by 0 bases and J by 2 bases, with 7 bases between. The CDR3 contains 14 residues. CDR3 loop: CASSLTGPNTEAFF. The CDR3 DNA reads TGTGCCAGCAGCTTAACGGGGCCAAACACTGAAGCTTTCTTT. The whole variable domain, filled in from reference TRBV7-3 and TRBJ1-1, reads GAGVSQTPSNKVTEKGKYVELRCDPISGHTALYWYRQSLGQGPEFLIYFQGTGAADDSGLPNDRFFAVRPEGSVSTLKIQRTERGDSAVYLCASSLTGPNTEAFFGQGTRLTVV.

This clone has more than one count but fewer than ten. Here the CDR3 reads CASSLDPHNQPQHF. The CDR3 coding sequence is TGCGCCAGCAGCTTGGATCCCCACAATCAGCCCCAGCATTTT. The chain uses TRBV5-1 and TRBJ1-5; D remains unclear. The CDR3 spans 14 residues. Germline CDR1 SGHRS, CDR2 YFSETQ. The V gene lost 0 bases and the J gene lost 3 bases, with 7 bases spanning the gap.

The DNA of the CDR3 is TGTGCCAGCAGCCGTGCGGGGGGGCGCAATTATAATGAGCAGTTCTTC. It translates to CASSRAGGRNYNEQFF. The chain uses TRBV11-1 and TRBJ2-1, with TRBD2 identical over 9 bases. The CDR3 extends over 16 amino acids. V shed 5 bases, J shed 7 bases, and the junction held 12 bases outside the gene matches. The germline CDR1 and CDR2 sequences are SGHAT and FQDESV (reference sequence).

This clone was seen a handful of times. This chain joins TRBV29-1 and TRBJ2-7; D gene ambiguous. Germline V gene lookup returns CDR1 SQVTM and CDR2 ANQGSEA. The CDR3 has 11 amino acids. Trimming left V 4 bases short and J 3 bases short, with 7 bases between. The CDR3 reads CSVGRDYEQYF. The CDR3 DNA sequence: TGCAGCGTTGGAAGAGACTACGAGCAGTACTTC.

The table lists this clone with a few counts. The chain couples TRBV9 to TRBJ2-1, with D possibly matching TRBD1 (6 bases). There are 15 residues in the CDR3. V lost 1 base and J lost 5, with 13 bases in between. Germline CDR1 SGDLS, CDR2 YYNGEE. CDR3 sequence (DNA): TGTGCCAGCAGCGTAACCTCAGGGGCCCACAATGAGCAGTTCTTC. This sequence encodes CASSVTSGAHNEQFF.